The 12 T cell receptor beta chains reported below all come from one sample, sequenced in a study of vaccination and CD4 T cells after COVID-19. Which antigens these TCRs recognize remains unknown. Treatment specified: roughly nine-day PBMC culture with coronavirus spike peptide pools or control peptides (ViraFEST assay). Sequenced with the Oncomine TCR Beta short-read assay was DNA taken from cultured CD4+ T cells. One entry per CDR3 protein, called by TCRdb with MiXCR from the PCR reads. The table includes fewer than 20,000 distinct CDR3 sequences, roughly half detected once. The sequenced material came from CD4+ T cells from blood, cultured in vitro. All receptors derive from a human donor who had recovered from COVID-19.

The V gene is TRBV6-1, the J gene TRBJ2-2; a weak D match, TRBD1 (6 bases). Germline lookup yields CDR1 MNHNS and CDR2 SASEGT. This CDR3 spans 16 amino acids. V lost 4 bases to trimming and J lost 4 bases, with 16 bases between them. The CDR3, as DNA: TGTGCCAGCAGTGTGGTTGGGGGCGGCGTCACCGGGGAGCTGTTTTTT. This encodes CASSVVGGGVTGELFF.

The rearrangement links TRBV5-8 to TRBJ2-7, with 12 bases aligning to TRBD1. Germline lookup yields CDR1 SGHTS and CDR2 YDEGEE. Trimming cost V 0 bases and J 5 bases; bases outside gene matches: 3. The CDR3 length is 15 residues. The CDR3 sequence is CASSLGGTGGNEQYF. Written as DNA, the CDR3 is TGTGCCAGCAGCTTGGGAGGGACAGGGGGCAACGAGCAGTACTTC. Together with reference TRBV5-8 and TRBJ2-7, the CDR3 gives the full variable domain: EAGVTQSPTHLIKTRGQQATLRCSPISGHTSVYWYQQALGLGLQFLLWYDEGEERNRGNFPPRFSGRQFPNYSSELNVNALELEDSALYLCASSLGGTGGNEQYFGPGTRLTVT.

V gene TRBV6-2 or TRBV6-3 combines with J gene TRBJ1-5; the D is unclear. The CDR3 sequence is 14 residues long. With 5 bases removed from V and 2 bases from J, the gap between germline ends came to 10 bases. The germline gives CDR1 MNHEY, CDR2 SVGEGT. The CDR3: CASSPHGGNQPQHF. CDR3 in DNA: TGTGCCAGCAGTCCTCACGGGGGCAATCAGCCCCAGCATTTT.

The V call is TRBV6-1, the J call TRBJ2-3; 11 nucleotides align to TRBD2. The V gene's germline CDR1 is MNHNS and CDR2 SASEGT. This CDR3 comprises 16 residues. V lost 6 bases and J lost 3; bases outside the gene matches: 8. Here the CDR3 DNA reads TGTGCCAGCAGCCCCTCTAGCGGGGGGTGGACAGATACGCAGTATTTT. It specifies CASSPSSGGWTDTQYF.

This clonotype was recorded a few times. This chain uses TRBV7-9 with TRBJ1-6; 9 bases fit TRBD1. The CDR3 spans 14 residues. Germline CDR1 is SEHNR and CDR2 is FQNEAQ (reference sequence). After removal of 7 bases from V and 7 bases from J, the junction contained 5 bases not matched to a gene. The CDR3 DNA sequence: TGTGCCAGCACCTTGGGGACAGGGAATTCACCCCTCCACTTT. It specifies CASTLGTGNSPLHF.

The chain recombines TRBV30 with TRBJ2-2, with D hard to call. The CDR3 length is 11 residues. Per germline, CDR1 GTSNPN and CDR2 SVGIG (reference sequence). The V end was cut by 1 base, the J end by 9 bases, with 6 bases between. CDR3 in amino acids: CAWSGIRELFF. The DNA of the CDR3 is TGTGCCTGGAGTGGAATAAGGGAGCTGTTTTTT.

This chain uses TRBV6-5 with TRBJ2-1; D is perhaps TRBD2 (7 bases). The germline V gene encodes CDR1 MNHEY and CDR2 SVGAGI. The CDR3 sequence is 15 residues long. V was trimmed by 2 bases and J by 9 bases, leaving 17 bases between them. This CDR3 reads CASSYGRGAGGEQFF. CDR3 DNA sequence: TGTGCCAGCAGTTACGGACGGGGGGCCGGTGGTGAGCAGTTCTTC.

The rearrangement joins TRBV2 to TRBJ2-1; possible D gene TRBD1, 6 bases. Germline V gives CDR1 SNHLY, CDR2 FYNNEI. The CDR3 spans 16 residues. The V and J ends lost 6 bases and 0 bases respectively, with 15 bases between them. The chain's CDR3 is CASRPDRRSSYNEQFF. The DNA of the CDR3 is TGTGCCAGCAGGCCTGACAGGAGATCCTCCTACAATGAGCAGTTCTTC.

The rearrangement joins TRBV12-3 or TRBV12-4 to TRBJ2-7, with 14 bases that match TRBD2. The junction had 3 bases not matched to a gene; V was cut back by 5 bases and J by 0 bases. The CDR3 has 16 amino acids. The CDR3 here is CASSRGTSGGSYEQYF. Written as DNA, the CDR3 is TGTGCCAGCAGTCGAGGGACTAGCGGGGGCTCCTACGAGCAGTACTTC.

CDR3 bases: TGTGCCAGCAGTTACTCGGGCGGAGGAAACACCATATATTTT. Its translation is CASSYSGGGNTIYF. The rearrangement uses TRBV6-5 and TRBJ1-3; D is ambiguous. Germline CDR1 MNHEY, CDR2 SVGAGI. The CDR3 runs 14 residues. V lost 0 bases and J 4 bases, leaving 7 bases between the germline ends.

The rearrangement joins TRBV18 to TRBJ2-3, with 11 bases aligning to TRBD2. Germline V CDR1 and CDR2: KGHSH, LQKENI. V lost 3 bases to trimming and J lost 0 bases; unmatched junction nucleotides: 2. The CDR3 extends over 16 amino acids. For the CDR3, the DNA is TGTGCCAGCTCACCGTTAGCGGGAGGGAGCACAGATACGCAGTATTTT. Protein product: CASSPLAGGSTDTQYF.

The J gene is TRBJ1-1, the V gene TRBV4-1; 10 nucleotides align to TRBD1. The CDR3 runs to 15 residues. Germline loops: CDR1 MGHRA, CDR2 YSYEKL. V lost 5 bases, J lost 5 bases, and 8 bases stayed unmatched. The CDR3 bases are TGCGCCAGCAGCGCCCCGGGACAGGGGAGGACTGAAGCTTTCTTT. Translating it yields CASSAPGQGRTEAFF.